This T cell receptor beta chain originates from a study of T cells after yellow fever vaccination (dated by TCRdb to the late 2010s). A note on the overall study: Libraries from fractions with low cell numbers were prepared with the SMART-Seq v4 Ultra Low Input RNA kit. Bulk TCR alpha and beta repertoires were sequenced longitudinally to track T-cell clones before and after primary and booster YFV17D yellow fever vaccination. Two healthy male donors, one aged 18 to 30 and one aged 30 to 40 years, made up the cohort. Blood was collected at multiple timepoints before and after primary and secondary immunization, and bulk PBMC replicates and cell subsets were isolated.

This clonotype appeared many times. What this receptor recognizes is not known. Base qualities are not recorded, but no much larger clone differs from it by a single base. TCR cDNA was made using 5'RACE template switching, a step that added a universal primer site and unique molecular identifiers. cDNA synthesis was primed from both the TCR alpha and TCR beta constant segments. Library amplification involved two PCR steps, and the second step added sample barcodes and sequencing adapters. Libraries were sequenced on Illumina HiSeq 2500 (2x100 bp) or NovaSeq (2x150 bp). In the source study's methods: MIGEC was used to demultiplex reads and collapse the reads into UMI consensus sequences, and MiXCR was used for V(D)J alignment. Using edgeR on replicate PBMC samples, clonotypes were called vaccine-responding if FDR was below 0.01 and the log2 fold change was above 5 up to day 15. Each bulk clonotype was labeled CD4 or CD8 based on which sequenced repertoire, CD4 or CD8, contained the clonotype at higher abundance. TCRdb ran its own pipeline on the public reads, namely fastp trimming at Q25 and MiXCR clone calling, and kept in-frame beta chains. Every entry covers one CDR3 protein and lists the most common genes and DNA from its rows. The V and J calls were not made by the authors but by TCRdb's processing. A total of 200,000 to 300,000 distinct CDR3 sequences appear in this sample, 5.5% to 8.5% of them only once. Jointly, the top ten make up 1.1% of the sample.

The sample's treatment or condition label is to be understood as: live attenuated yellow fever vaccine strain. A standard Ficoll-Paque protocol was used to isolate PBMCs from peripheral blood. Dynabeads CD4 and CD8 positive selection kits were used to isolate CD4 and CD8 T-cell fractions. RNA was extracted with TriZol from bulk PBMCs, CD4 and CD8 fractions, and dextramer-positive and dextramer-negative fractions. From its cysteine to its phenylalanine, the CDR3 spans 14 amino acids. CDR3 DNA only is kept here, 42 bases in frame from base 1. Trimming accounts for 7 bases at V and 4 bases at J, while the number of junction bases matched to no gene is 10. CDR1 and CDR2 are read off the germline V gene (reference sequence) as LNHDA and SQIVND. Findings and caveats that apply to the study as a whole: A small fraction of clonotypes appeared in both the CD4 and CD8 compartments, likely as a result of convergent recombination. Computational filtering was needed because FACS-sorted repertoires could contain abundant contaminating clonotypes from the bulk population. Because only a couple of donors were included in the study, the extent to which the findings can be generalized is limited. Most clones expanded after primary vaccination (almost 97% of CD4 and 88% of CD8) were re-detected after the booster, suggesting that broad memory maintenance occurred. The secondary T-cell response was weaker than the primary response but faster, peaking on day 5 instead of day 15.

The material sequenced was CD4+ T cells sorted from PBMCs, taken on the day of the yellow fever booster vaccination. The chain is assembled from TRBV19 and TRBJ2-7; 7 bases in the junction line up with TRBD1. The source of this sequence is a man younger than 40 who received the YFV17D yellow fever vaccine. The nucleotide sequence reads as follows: TGTGCCAGTAACGGACAGGCGCGACCATACGAGCAGTACTTC. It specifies CASNGQARPYEQYF.